These 10 T cell receptor beta chains originate from one sample sequenced in a study of T cells in Graves' hyperthyroidism and ophthalmopathy (dated by TCRdb to between 2018 and 2021). Library preparation was by multiplex PCR. Sequencing used an Illumina HiSeq 2000. TCR beta CDR3 regions were amplified from RNA transcripts. For the first round of RT-PCR on the TCR CDR3, the HTBI primer set was used together with the Qiagen OneStep RT-PCR kit. TCRdb redid the processing of the public reads, applying fastp at Q25 and MiXCR, and retained in-frame beta chains. Each record represents a unique CDR3 protein, reported with the most common genes and DNA among its rows. For this sample there are approximately 420,000 distinct CDR3 sequences; 12% to 15% appear just once. The ten most abundant clones make up around 5.3% of the sample. Sample: blood. The receptors come from a woman in her late teens or twenties with Graves' hyperthyroidism.

This clonotype was picked up a small number of times. V is TRBV5-6 and J is TRBJ1-2, with D perhaps matching TRBD1 (6 bases). The CDR3 is made up of 13 amino acids. V dropped 1 base and J dropped 6 bases, with 10 bases sitting between them. Germline values: CDR1 SGHDT, CDR2 YYEEEE. Here the CDR3 reads CASSLSRGNGYTF. The CDR3 nucleotides read TGTGCCAGCAGCTTGAGCAGGGGAAATGGCTACACCTTC. The full variable domain, its missing parts supplied by reference TRBV5-6 and TRBJ1-2, is DAGVTQSPTHLIKTRGQQVTLRCSPKSGHDTVSWYQQALGQGPQFIFQYYEEEERQRGNFPDRFSGHQFPNYSSELNVNALLLGDSALYLCASSLSRGNGYTFGSGTRLTVV.

A note on this clonotype: The junction and the germline gene differ at one end; a read error may be behind it. This rearrangement joins TRBV29-1 to TRBJ2-7; no firm D call. The CDR3 runs to 14 residues. Germline V gene lookup returns CDR1 SQVTM and CDR2 ANQGSEA. CDR3: CSVSSTQSSYEQHF. The CDR3 DNA is TGCAGCGTCTCTTCGACACAGAGCTCCTACGAGCAGCACTTC.

This clonotype showed up just a few times. This chain joins TRBV19 and TRBJ2-1; 12 bases fit TRBD2. Germline V gene lookup returns CDR1 LNHDA and CDR2 SQIVND (reference sequence). This CDR3 has 15 amino acids. With V trimmed by 5 bases and J by 7 bases, 6 bases remained unmatched. CDR3 region: CASSYLAGGVNEQFF. As DNA, the CDR3 is TGTGCCAGTAGTTACCTAGCGGGAGGGGTGAATGAGCAGTTCTTC. The full variable domain, completed using reference TRBV19 and TRBJ2-1, is DGGITQSPKYLFRKEGQNVTLSCEQNLNHDAMYWYRQDPGQGLRLIYYSQIVNDFQKGDIAEGYSVSREKKESFPLTVTSAQKNPTAFYLCASSYLAGGVNEQFFGPGTRLTVL.

V and J are TRBV9 and TRBJ2-7, with no clear D. V lost 0 bases and J lost 2, with 9 bases in between. The germline gives CDR1 SGDLS, CDR2 YYNGEE. CDR3 length: 14 amino acids. The CDR3 nucleotides read TGTGCCAGCAGCGTAGAGGGCAGGACCTACGAGCAGTACTTC. It codes for CASSVEGRTYEQYF.

The chain uses TRBV20-1 and TRBJ2-7, with a tentative D call TRBD2 (6 bases). This CDR3 spans 12 amino acids. Germline CDR1 is DFQATT and CDR2 is SNEGSKA (reference sequence). The CDR3 DNA follows: TGCGGATGTAGCGGTAGCTCCTACGAGCAGTACTTC. Translated: CGCSGSSYEQYF.

As regards this clonotype: This may stem from a read error, because a much larger clone lies one nucleotide away. The chain recombines TRBV28 with TRBJ1-5; no clear D. CDR1 is MDHEN, CDR2 SYDVKM, per germline. The V gene lost 2 bases and the J gene lost 3 bases, with 8 bases spanning the gap. The CDR3 is 14 residues long. CDR3 coding DNA: TGTGCCAGCAGTTTAGAATATAACAATCAGCCCCAGCATTTT. Translation gives CASSLEYNNQPQHF.

V is TRBV6-1 and J is TRBJ1-5, with 10 bases aligning to TRBD1. The CDR3 runs to 15 residues. CDR1 is MNHNS, CDR2 SASEGT, per germline. V shed 5 bases and J 6 bases; nucleotides not matched to a gene: 7. CDR3 bases: TGTGCCAGCAGTTTGACAGGGGGCGGTCTTCAGCCCCAGCATTTT. Amino acid sequence: CASSLTGGGLQPQHF.

This clonotype has ten or more counts. V and J are TRBV15 and TRBJ1-5, with D possibly being TRBD1 (5 bases). V lost 5 bases, J lost 7 bases, and 18 bases lay in between. Germline CDR1 reads LNHNV; CDR2 reads YYDKDF (reference sequence). This CDR3 has 15 amino acids. CDR3 amino acids: CATSGTDGGGQPQHF. The CDR3 nucleotides read TGTGCCACCAGCGGTACTGACGGGGGTGGGCAGCCCCAGCATTTT.

This clonotype was recorded many times. The DNA for the CDR3 is TGCAGTGCGAGCCTCGGGGGCGCGGGTGTCTCCGAAGCTTTCTTT. Translation gives CSASLGGAGVSEAFF. The chain is built from TRBV20-1 and TRBJ1-1; possible D gene TRBD1, 6 bases. The V end lost 6 bases, the J end lost 8 bases, and 25 bases lay between the germline ends. The length of the CDR3 is 15 residues. Germline assignment: CDR1 DFQATT and CDR2 SNEGSKA (reference sequence).

The chain carries TRBV5-1 and TRBJ1-4; D uncertain. The germline V gene has CDR1 SGHRS and CDR2 YFSETQ. This CDR3 has 12 residues. Deletions cut 0 bases from V and 7 bases from J, with 4 bases between. CDR3 residues: CASSLAGEKLFF. The CDR3 region has the DNA TGCGCCAGCAGCTTGGCCGGTGAAAAACTGTTTTTT. Full variable domain (remainder filled in from reference TRBV5-1 and TRBJ1-4): KAGVTQTPRYLIKTRGQQVTLSCSPISGHRSVSWYQQTPGQGLQFLFEYFSETQRNKGNFPGRFSGRQFSNSRSEMNVSTLELGDSALYLCASSLAGEKLFFGSGTQLSVL.